This T cell receptor beta chain was sequenced for a study of response to subunit inactivated influenza vaccine. The CDR3 is made up of 14 amino acids. From germline, CDR1 is SGDLS and CDR2 YYNGEE. V shed 2 bases, J shed 4 bases, and the junction held 6 bases outside the gene matches. In this sample, this clonotype turned up many times. MiXCR, applied by TCRdb to the RT-PCR reads, yields one record per CDR3 protein. Of 150,000 to 200,000 distinct CDR3 sequences detected, approximately 12% appear once; the ten largest clones hold 25% to 30%. These data were also filed under a second study, of T cells expressing NK-cell markers. As that report states: Production of TCR beta cDNA relied on 5'RACE template switching with UMIs. The TCR beta repertoires were obtained from sorted CD3+CD56+NKG2C+, CD3+CD56+NKG2C- and CD3+CD56-NKG2C+ T cells. Among the experiments, several used an anti-gamma-delta TCR antibody to restrict sorting to alpha-beta TCR T cells. Of the CD8+ T cells in about 6 donors, about 1.0-8% belonged to dominant NKG2C+ clonotypes. The study found these clonotypes also leading the CD3+CD56-NKG2C+ fraction in a few donors.

V is TRBV9 and J is TRBJ2-7, with 7 bases identical to TRBD2. This TCR came from a man in his fifties or sixties who received an inactivated influenza vaccine. This material consisted of CD8+ T cells sorted from PBMCs, taken roughly 13 days after vaccination. The CDR3 here is CASSVQGGPYEQYF. CDR3 bases: TGTGCCAGCAGCGTCCAGGGAGGGCCGTACGAGCAGTACTTC.